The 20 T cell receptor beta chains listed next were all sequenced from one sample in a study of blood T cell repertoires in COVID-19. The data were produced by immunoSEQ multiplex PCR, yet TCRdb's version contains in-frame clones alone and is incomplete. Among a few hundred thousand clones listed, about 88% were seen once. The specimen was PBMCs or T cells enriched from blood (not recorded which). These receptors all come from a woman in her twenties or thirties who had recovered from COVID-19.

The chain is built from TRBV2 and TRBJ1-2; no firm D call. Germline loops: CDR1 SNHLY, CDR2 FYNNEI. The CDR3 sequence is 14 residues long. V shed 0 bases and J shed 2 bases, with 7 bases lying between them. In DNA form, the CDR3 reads TGTGCCAGCAGTGAAGCCGGGGTCAACTATGGCTACACCTTC. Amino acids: CASSEAGVNYGYTF.

The DNA for the CDR3 is TGTGCCACCAGCAGAGATTGGCAGATGAACACTGAAGCTTTCTTT. Translating it yields CATSRDWQMNTEAFF. The V gene is TRBV15, the J gene TRBJ1-1; D is ambiguous. Deletions cut 0 bases from V and 0 bases from J, with 8 bases between. Germline CDR1 is LNHNV and CDR2 is YYDKDF (reference sequence). CDR3 size: 15 residues. Full variable domain (outside the CDR3, taken from reference TRBV15 and TRBJ1-1): DAMVIQNPRYQVTQFGKPVTLSCSQTLNHNVMYWYQQKSSQAPKLLFHYYDKDFNNEADTPDNFQSRRPNTSFCFLDIRSPGLGDTAMYLCATSRDWQMNTEAFFGQGTRLTVV.

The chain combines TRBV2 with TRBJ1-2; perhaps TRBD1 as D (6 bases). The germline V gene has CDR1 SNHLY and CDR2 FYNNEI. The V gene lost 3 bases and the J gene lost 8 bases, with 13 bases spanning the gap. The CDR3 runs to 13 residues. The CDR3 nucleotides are TGTGCCAGCAGTGAGTCAGGGGTCGGCGGCTACACCTTC. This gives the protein CASSESGVGGYTF. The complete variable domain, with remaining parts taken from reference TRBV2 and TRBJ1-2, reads EPEVTQTPSHQVTQMGQEVILRCVPISNHLYFYWYRQILGQKVEFLVSFYNNEISEKSEIFDDQFSVERPDGSNFTLKIRSTKLEDSAMYFCASSESGVGGYTFGSGTRLTVV.

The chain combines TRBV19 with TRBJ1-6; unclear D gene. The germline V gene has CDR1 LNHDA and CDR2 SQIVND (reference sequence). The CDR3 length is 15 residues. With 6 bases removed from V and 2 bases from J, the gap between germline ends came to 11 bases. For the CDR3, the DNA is TGTGCCAGTAGCCCGAGCAGGACCTATAATTCACCCCTCCACTTT. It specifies CASSPSRTYNSPLHF. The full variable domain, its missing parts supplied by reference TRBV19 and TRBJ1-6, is DGGITQSPKYLFRKEGQNVTLSCEQNLNHDAMYWYRQDPGQGLRLIYYSQIVNDFQKGDIAEGYSVSREKKESFPLTVTSAQKNPTAFYLCASSPSRTYNSPLHFGNGTRLTVT.

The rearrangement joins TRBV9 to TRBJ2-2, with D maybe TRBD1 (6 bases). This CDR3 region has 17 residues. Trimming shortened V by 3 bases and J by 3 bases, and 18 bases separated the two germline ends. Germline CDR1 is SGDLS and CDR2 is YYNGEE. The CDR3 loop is CASSALYRELDTGELFF. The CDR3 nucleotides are TGTGCCAGCAGCGCCCTCTACAGGGAGCTCGACACCGGGGAGCTGTTTTTT.

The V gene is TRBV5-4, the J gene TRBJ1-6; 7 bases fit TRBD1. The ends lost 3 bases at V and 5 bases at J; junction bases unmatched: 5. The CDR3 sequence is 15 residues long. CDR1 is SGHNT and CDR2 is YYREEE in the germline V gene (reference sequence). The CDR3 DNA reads TGTGCCAGCAGCTGGCATGACAGGGATAATTCACCCCTCCACTTT. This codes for CASSWHDRDNSPLHF.

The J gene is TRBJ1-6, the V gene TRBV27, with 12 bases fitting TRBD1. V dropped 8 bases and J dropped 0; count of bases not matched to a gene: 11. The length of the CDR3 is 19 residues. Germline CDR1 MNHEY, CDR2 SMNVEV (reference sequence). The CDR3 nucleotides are TGTGCCAGCCGCCCGGGGACAGGGGGCCTAAGCTCCTATAATTCACCCCTCCACTTT. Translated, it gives CASRPGTGGLSSYNSPLHF.

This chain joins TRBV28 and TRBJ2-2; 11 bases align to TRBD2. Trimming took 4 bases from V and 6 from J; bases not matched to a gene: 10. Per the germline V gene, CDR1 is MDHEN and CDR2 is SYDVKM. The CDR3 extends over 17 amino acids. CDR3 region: CASSSLGLAGGAGELFF. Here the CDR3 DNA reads TGTGCCAGCAGTTCCCTAGGTCTAGCGGGGGGAGCCGGGGAGCTGTTTTTT.

The CDR3 reads CAWDRIQNTEAFF. The CDR3, as DNA: TGTGCCTGGGACAGGATACAGAACACTGAAGCTTTCTTT. The chain employs TRBV30 and TRBJ1-1, with D possibly being TRBD1 (6 bases). Germline values: CDR1 GTSNPN, CDR2 SVGIG (reference sequence). V was cut by 5 bases and J by 1 base, with 11 bases left in between. CDR3 size: 13 residues. The full variable domain, its missing parts supplied by reference TRBV30 and TRBJ1-1, is SQTIHQWPATLVQPVGSPLSLECTVEGTSNPNLYWYRQAAGRGLQLLFYSVGIGQISSEVPQNLSASRPQDRQFILSSKKLLLSDSGFYLCAWDRIQNTEAFFGQGTRLTVV.

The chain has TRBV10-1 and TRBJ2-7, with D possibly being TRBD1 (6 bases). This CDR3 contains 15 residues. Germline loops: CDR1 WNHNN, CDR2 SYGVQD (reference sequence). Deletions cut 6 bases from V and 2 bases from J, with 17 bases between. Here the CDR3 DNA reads TGCGCCAGCAGGGACGGGACACGCTATCCCTACGAGCAGTACTTC. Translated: CASRDGTRYPYEQYF.

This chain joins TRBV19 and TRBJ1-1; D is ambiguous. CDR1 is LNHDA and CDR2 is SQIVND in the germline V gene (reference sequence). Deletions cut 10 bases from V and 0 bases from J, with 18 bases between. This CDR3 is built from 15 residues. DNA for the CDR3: TGTGCCACCAAGTCTACCGGTCCCCTGAACACTGAAGCTTTCTTT. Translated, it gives CATKSTGPLNTEAFF.

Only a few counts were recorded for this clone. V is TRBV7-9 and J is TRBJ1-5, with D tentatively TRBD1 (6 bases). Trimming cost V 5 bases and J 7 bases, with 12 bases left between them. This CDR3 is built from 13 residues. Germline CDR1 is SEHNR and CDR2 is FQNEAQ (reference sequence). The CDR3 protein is CASSQGGGQPQHF. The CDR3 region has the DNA TGTGCCAGCAGCCAAGGGGGTGGACAGCCCCAGCATTTT.

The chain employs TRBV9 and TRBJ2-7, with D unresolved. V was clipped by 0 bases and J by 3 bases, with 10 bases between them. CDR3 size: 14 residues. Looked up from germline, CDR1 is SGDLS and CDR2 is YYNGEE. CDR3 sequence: CASSVDSSDYEQYF. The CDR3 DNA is TGTGCCAGCAGCGTAGATAGCAGTGACTACGAGCAGTACTTC.

The DNA for the CDR3 is TGTGCCAGCAGCTTACCGGGACGGACTAACAATTCACCCCTCCACTTT. Its protein product is CASSLPGRTNNSPLHF. V and J are TRBV7-9 and TRBJ1-6; perhaps TRBD1 as D (5 bases). The CDR3 is made up of 16 amino acids. The V gene lost 2 bases and the J gene lost 7 bases, with 15 bases spanning the gap. Germline V gives CDR1 SEHNR, CDR2 FQNEAQ (reference sequence).

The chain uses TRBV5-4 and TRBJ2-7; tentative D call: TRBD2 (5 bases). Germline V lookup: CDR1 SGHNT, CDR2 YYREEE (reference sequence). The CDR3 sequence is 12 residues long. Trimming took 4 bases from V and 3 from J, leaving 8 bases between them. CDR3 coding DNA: TGTGCCAGCAGCCCCGGGGACTACGAGCAGTACTTC. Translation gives CASSPGDYEQYF.

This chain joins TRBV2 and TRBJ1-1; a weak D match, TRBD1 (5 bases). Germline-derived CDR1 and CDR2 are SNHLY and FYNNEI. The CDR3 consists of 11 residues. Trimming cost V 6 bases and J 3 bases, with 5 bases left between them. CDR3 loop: CASSRDTEAFF. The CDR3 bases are TGTGCCAGCAGCAGGGACACTGAAGCTTTCTTT.

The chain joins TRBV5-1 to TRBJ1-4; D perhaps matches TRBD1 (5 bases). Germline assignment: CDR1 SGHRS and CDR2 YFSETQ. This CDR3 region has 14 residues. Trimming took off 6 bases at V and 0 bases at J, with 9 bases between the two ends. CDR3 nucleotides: TGCGCCAGCATGGGGGGTACAACTAATGAAAAACTGTTTTTT. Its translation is CASMGGTTNEKLFF.

The CDR3 loop is CASSSNRVIPSPLHF. CDR3 DNA: TGTGCCAGCAGTTCCAACAGGGTTATCCCTTCACCCCTCCACTTT. V and J are TRBV28 and TRBJ1-6, with D possibly TRBD1 on 6 matching bases. CDR1 is MDHEN and CDR2 is SYDVKM in the germline V gene. Trimming stripped 4 bases from V and 9 bases from J, with 16 bases between. This CDR3 spans 15 amino acids.

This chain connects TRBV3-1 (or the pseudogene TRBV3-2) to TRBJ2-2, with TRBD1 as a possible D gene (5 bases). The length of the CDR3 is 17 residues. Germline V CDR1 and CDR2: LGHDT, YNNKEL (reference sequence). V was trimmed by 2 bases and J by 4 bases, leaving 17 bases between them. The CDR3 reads CASSQYKVQGVTGELFF. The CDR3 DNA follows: TGTGCCAGCAGCCAATATAAGGTCCAAGGGGTCACCGGGGAGCTGTTTTTT.

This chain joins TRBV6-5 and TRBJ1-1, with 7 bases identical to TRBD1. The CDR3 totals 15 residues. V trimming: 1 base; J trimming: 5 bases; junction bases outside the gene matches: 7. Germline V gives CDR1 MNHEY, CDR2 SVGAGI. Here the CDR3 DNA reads TGTGCCAGCAGTTACTTGACAGGGAGAGGGACTGAAGCTTTCTTT. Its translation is CASSYLTGRGTEAFF.